The 22 T cell receptor beta chains listed next were all sequenced from one sample in a study of blood T cell repertoires in COVID-19. TCRdb's copy holds only in-frame clones and misses some; the assay was immunoSEQ multiplex PCR. The sample has about 260,000 clones; about 89% are singletons. The sample consisted of peripheral blood. The receptors come from a woman aged 45 to 65 with acute or convalescent COVID-19.

This clone was observed a few times. This chain joins TRBV7-6 and TRBJ1-5, with a tentative D call TRBD1 (5 bases). Trimming left V 1 base short and J 3 bases short, with 13 bases between. This CDR3 spans 16 amino acids. Germline V gene lookup returns CDR1 SGHVS and CDR2 FNYEAQ. The CDR3 region has the DNA TGTGCCAGCAGCTTAGGGGACTCCGGGATCAATCAGCCCCAGCATTTT. Translation: CASSLGDSGINQPQHF.

The chain combines TRBV19 with TRBJ1-1, with a tentative D call TRBD1 (6 bases). Trimming removed 5 bases at V and 1 base at J, with 11 bases between. The CDR3 covers 14 residues. Germline V CDR1 and CDR2: LNHDA, SQIVND (reference sequence). This CDR3 is CASSRRGQNTEAFF. DNA of the CDR3: TGTGCCAGTAGTCGCCGGGGACAGAACACTGAAGCTTTCTTT. The complete variable domain, with remaining parts taken from reference TRBV19 and TRBJ1-1, reads DGGITQSPKYLFRKEGQNVTLSCEQNLNHDAMYWYRQDPGQGLRLIYYSQIVNDFQKGDIAEGYSVSREKKESFPLTVTSAQKNPTAFYLCASSRRGQNTEAFFGQGTRLTVV.

The chain combines TRBV7-3 with TRBJ2-1, with D maybe TRBD1 (5 bases). In germline, CDR1 is SGHTA, CDR2 FQGTGA. V lost 4 bases to trimming and J lost 8 bases, with 18 bases between them. The CDR3 covers 15 residues. Written as DNA, the CDR3 is TGTGCCAGCAGCTGGGCAGGGCAGTCTTGGGATGAGCAGTTCTTC. The encoded protein is CASSWAGQSWDEQFF.

This clone is a singleton in its sample. The chain joins TRBV27 to TRBJ2-2, with 7 nucleotides matching TRBD1. CDR1 and CDR2 from the germline V gene are MNHEY and SMNVEV (reference sequence). This CDR3 has 15 residues. V dropped 6 bases and J dropped 6; count of bases not matched to a gene: 10. The CDR3 is CASRYRDRLAGELFF. The CDR3 region has the DNA TGTGCCAGCAGGTACCGGGACAGATTGGCCGGGGAGCTGTTTTTT.

The V gene is TRBV3-1 (or the pseudogene TRBV3-2), the J gene TRBJ2-5; TRBD2 matches 7 bases. The CDR3 covers 14 residues. Germline V gene data show CDR1 as LGHDT and CDR2 as YNNKEL (reference sequence). With V trimmed by 5 bases and J by 1 base, 4 bases remained unmatched. In DNA, the CDR3 is TGTGCCAGCAGCAAGGGACTACCCCAAGAGACCCAGTACTTC. It encodes CASSKGLPQETQYF.

There are a few counts of this clone. CDR3 DNA: TGTGCCAGCAGGCAGACCGGGACAGGGATACGGTATGGCTACACCTTC. Its translation: CASRQTGTGIRYGYTF. The chain is built from TRBV28 and TRBJ1-2; 9 bases match TRBD1. This CDR3 is built from 16 residues. J gave up 5 bases and V 6 bases, and 13 bases lay outside the gene matches. The germline V gene has CDR1 MDHEN and CDR2 SYDVKM.

The chain links TRBV27 to TRBJ2-1, with 7 bases aligning to TRBD1. V lost 5 bases to trimming and J lost 4 bases; unmatched junction nucleotides: 14. Germline V gene data show CDR1 as MNHEY and CDR2 as SMNVEV (reference sequence). The CDR3 is 17 amino acids. The CDR3 loop is CASSTPRQGKSYNEQFF. The DNA of the CDR3 is TGTGCCAGCAGTACCCCGAGACAGGGAAAGTCTTACAATGAGCAGTTCTTC.

This clone has just one count. The V and J genes are TRBV24-1 and TRBJ2-1, with D perhaps matching TRBD1 (5 bases). The CDR3 is 13 amino acids. Deletions cut 5 bases from V and 2 bases from J, with 6 bases between. Germline lookup yields CDR1 KGHDR and CDR2 SFDVKD. The CDR3 DNA reads TGTGCCACCAGTGCAGGGCCCTACAATGAGCAGTTCTTC. Amino acids: CATSAGPYNEQFF.

This chain joins TRBV11-2 and TRBJ1-6; 9 nucleotides agree with TRBD1. Germline V gene sequence: CDR1 SGHAT, CDR2 FQNNGV. J gave up 14 bases and V 4 bases, and 9 bases lay outside the gene matches. The CDR3 runs to 14 residues. CDR3 nucleotide sequence: TGTGCCAGCAGCTCGGGGACAGGGTTTACCACCCTCCACTTT. Translated, it gives CASSSGTGFTTLHF.

The chain joins TRBV5-1 to TRBJ1-3, with a weak D call TRBD1 (5 bases). Germline loops: CDR1 SGHRS, CDR2 YFSETQ. The V end was cut by 3 bases, the J end by 2 bases, with 12 bases between. The CDR3 totals 15 residues. The CDR3 protein is CASSYLAGAGNTIYF. DNA for the CDR3: TGCGCCAGCAGCTATTTGGCGGGGGCTGGAAACACCATATATTTT.

The rearrangement links TRBV5-8 to TRBJ2-5; TRBD1 matches 11 bases. The CDR3 length is 16 residues. Trimming cost V 4 bases and J 3 bases; bases outside gene matches: 8. Germline loops: CDR1 SGHTS, CDR2 YDEGEE. The CDR3 DNA follows: TGTGCCAGCAGCCACCCTGGGGACAGGGGGAAAGAGACCCAGTACTTC. Its translation: CASSHPGDRGKETQYF. Complete variable domain (other parts from reference TRBV5-8 and TRBJ2-5): EAGVTQSPTHLIKTRGQQATLRCSPISGHTSVYWYQQALGLGLQFLLWYDEGEERNRGNFPPRFSGRQFPNYSSELNVNALELEDSALYLCASSHPGDRGKETQYFGPGTRLLVL.

The V call is TRBV7-3, the J call TRBJ1-1; tentative D call: TRBD1 (5 bases). The CDR3 contains 13 residues. V lost 2 bases and J lost 12, with 16 bases in between. CDR1 is SGHTA and CDR2 is FQGTGA in the germline V gene. The CDR3 sequence is CASSLDPGGVTFF. As DNA, the CDR3 is TGTGCCAGCAGCTTAGACCCGGGGGGAGTAACTTTCTTT.

This clone was seen a few times. The gene calls are TRBV7-2 and TRBJ1-5; the match to TRBD1 covers 9 bases. Germline V gives CDR1 SGHTA, CDR2 FQGNSA. This CDR3 region has 16 residues. J gave up 7 bases and V 0 bases, and 7 bases lay outside the gene matches. For the CDR3, the DNA is TGTGCCAGCAGCTTAGCGGTGACAGGGGGGGGACAGCCCCAGCATTTT. Translated: CASSLAVTGGGQPQHF.

The gene calls are TRBV20-1 and TRBJ2-7; D call uncertain. V shed 2 bases and J shed 3 bases, with 5 bases lying between them. CDR1 is DFQATT and CDR2 is SNEGSKA in the germline V gene (reference sequence). The CDR3 totals 11 residues. The CDR3 sequence is CSARQDYEQYF. CDR3 in DNA: TGCAGTGCTAGACAGGACTACGAGCAGTACTTC.

Concerning this clone itself: This CDR3 is also generated by other DNA sequences in the sample. J is TRBJ2-3 and V is TRBV24-1; TRBD2 matches 8 bases. The CDR3 is 16 amino acids. Unmatched junction bases numbered 8, after V lost 4 bases and J lost 3 bases. Germline V lookup: CDR1 KGHDR, CDR2 SFDVKD. CDR3 in amino acids: CATSDPTSGSTDTQYF. The CDR3 DNA reads TGTGCCACCAGTGACCCTACTAGCGGTTCAACAGATACGCAGTATTTT.

The chain is built from TRBV4-1 and TRBJ1-5, with D perhaps TRBD1 (5 bases). V lost 4 bases, J lost 4 bases, and 17 bases lay in between. This CDR3 spans 16 amino acids. Germline loops: CDR1 MGHRA, CDR2 YSYEKL. The CDR3 protein is CASSPVRQEGNQPQHF. The CDR3 nucleotides read TGCGCCAGCAGCCCCGTCAGGCAGGAGGGGAATCAGCCCCAGCATTTT.

The chain couples TRBV5-1 to TRBJ1-6; tentatively, D is TRBD1 (5 bases). Germline values: CDR1 SGHRS, CDR2 YFSETQ. CDR3 length: 16 amino acids. The germline V and J ends were trimmed by 1 base and 10 bases, with 18 bases remaining between them. CDR3 sequence (DNA): TGCGCCAGCAGCTTGTATCAAGGGCAGGGAAGATCACCCCTCCACTTT. Its translation: CASSLYQGQGRSPLHF.

The chain recombines TRBV20-1 with TRBJ2-7, with D tentatively TRBD2 (5 bases). The CDR3 has 13 amino acids. Trimming took off 3 bases at V and 7 bases at J, with 16 bases between the two ends. CDR1 is DFQATT and CDR2 is SNEGSKA in the germline V gene (reference sequence). The CDR3 sequence is CSASGWATGEQYF. For the CDR3, the DNA is TGCAGTGCTAGTGGCTGGGCCACGGGGGAGCAGTACTTC.

The chain recombines TRBV11-3 with TRBJ2-3; 13 positions agree with TRBD2. The CDR3 consists of 16 residues. Germline V lookup: CDR1 SGHNT, CDR2 YENEEA. V gave up 4 bases and J gave up 5 bases; unmatched junction bases: 6. CDR3 in amino acids: CASSSGLAGVRDTQYF. The CDR3 DNA reads TGTGCCAGCAGCTCTGGACTAGCGGGAGTTAGAGATACGCAGTATTTT.

V gene TRBV29-1 combines with J gene TRBJ2-3; 7 bases are shared with TRBD2. V shed 4 bases and J 4 bases; nucleotides not matched to a gene: 8. The CDR3 consists of 14 residues. Germline loops: CDR1 SQVTM, CDR2 ANQGSEA. The CDR3, as DNA: TGCAGCGTTGGATGGGGCGGGAGTGCAGATACGCAGTATTTT. Translation gives CSVGWGGSADTQYF.

The chain carries TRBV7-2 and TRBJ1-1; tentative D call: TRBD1 (6 bases). The CDR3 sequence is 14 residues long. Germline V lookup: CDR1 SGHTA, CDR2 FQGNSA. Trimming removed 3 bases at V and 6 bases at J, with 14 bases between. This chain's CDR3 is CASSLSIGGAEAFF. The CDR3 DNA sequence: TGTGCCAGCAGCTTGTCGATAGGGGGGGCTGAAGCTTTCTTT.

The chain employs TRBV19 and TRBJ1-1, with 7 bases identical to TRBD1. CDR1 LNHDA and CDR2 SQIVND come from the germline V gene (reference sequence). There are 14 residues in the CDR3. With 4 bases clipped from V and 5 bases from J, the junction kept 7 bases outside the gene matches. The DNA for the CDR3 is TGTGCCAGTAGTAAGCGGCAGGGGGATACTGAAGCTTTCTTT. Residues: CASSKRQGDTEAFF.